This T cell receptor beta chain was found in a study of shared clonotypes between healthy human individuals. Study observations and caveats: Specimens sampled were limited to blood, with tissue repertoires likely differing. When naive CD4 clonotypes were compared across a handful of donors, 4% to 6.5% were shared. Generally, naive subsets (rather than memory subsets) showed larger estimated richness.

TCRdb's table, derived via immunoSEQ multiplex PCR, lists solely in-frame clones and lacks some. The table records some 680,000 clones, around 73% of them present only once. On this clone: No antigen is known for it.

This CDR3 is 15 amino acids long. V gave up 3 bases and J gave up 8 bases, with 19 bases separating them. Germline V gene sequence: CDR1 PRHDT, CDR2 FYEKMQ (reference sequence). Specimen: memory CD4+ T cells sorted from blood. As for subset: CD45RA-negative fraction. The chain employs TRBV13 and TRBJ1-2; TRBD1 might be the D (5 bases). The source is a young woman in good health. Here the CDR3 DNA reads TGTGCCAGCAGCTTTATGAGGGGCGACATCGTCGGCTACACCTTC. It specifies CASSFMRGDIVGYTF.